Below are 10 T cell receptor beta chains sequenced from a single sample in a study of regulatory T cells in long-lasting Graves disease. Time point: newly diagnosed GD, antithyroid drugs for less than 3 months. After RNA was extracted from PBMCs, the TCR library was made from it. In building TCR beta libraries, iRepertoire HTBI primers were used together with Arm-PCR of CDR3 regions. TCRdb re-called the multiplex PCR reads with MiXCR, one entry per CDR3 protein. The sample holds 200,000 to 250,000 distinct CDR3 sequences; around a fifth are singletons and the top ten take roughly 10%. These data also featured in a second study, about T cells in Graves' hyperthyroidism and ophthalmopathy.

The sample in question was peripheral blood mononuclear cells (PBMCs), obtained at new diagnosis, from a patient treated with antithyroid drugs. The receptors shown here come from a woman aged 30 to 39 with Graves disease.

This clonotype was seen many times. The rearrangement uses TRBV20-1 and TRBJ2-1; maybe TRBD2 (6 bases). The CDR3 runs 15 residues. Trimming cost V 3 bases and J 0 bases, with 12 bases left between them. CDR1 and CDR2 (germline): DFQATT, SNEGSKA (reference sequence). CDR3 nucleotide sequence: TGCAGTGCTAGGGATCTAGCGATCTCCTACAATGAGCAGTTCTTC. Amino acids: CSARDLAISYNEQFF.

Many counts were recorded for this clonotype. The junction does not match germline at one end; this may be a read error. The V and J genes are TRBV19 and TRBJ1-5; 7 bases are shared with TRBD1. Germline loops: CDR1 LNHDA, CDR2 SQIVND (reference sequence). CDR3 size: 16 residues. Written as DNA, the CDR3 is TGTGCCAGTAGTGGGACAGAAGCGCTGAGCAATCGGCCCCAGCATTTT. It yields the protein CASSGTEALSNRPQHF.

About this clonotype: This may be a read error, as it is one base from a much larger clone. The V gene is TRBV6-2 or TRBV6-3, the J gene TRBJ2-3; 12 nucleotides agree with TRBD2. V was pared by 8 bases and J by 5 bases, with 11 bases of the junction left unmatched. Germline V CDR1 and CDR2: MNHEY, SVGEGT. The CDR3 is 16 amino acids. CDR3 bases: TGTGCCAGCGGTGTAGCTAGCGGGGGGGCCGGAGATACGCAGTATTTT. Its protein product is CASGVASGGAGDTQYF.

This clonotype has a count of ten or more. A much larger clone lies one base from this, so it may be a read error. In nucleotides, the CDR3 is TGTGCCATCGGGGGAACCCTCTCTGGAAACACCATATATTTT. This encodes CAIGGTLSGNTIYF. The rearrangement links TRBV10-3 to TRBJ1-3; TRBD1 might be the D (5 bases). V was clipped by 8 bases and J by 0 bases, with 11 bases between them. Germline-derived CDR1 and CDR2 are ENHRY and SYGVKD. The CDR3 is 14 amino acids.

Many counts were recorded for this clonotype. The CDR3 nucleotides are TGTGCCTGGAGTCAAGGGGCCAATCAGCCCCAGCATTTT. It is translated as CAWSQGANQPQHF. The rearrangement joins TRBV30 to TRBJ1-5; D perhaps matches TRBD1 (5 bases). Trimming removed 2 bases from V and 3 bases from J, with 8 bases in between. In germline, CDR1 is GTSNPN, CDR2 SVGIG (reference sequence). The CDR3 extends over 13 amino acids.

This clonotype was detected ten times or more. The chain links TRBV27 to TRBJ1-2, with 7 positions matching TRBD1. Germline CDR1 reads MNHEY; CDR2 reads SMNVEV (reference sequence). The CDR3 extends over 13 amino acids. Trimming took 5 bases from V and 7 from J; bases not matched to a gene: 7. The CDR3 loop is CASSPQGDRGYTF. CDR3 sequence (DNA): TGTGCCAGCAGTCCCCAGGGGGACCGTGGCTACACCTTC.

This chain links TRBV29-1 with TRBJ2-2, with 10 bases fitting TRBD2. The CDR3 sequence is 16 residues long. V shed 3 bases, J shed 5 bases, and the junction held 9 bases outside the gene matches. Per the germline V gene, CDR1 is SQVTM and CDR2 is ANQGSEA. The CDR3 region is CSVEGASGSSTGELFF. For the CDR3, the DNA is TGCAGCGTTGAGGGGGCTAGCGGGAGCTCTACCGGGGAGCTGTTTTTT.

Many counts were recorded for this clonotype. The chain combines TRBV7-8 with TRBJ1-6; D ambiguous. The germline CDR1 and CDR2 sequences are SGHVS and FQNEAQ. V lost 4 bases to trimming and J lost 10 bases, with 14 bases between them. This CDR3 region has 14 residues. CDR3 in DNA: TGTGCCAGCAGCTCCGCCTCTCCAAGCTCACCCCTCCACTTT. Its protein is CASSSASPSSPLHF.

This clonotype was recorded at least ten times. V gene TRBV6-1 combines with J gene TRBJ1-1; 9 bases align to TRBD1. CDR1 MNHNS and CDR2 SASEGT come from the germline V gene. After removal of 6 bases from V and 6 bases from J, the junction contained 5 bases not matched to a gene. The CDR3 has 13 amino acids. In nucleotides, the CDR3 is TGTGCCAGCAGGGGGGACAGGGCGGCTGAAGCTTTCTTT. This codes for CASRGDRAAEAFF.

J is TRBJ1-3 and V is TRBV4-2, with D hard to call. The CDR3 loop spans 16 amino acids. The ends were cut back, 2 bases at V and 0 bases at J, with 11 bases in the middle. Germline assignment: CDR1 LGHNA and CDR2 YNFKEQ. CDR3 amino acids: CASSQLAGSSGNTIYF. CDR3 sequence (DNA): TGTGCCAGCAGCCAACTGGCGGGGAGCTCTGGAAACACCATATATTTT.